This TCR beta chain was documented in a study of cytomegalovirus exposure and HLA in healthy donors. J was trimmed by 0 bases and V by 6 bases; bases with no gene match: 11. Germline lookup yields CDR1 MDHEN and CDR2 SYDVKM. The CDR3 runs 17 residues. The primer mix had 60 Vbeta and 13 Jbeta primers. TCRdb's copy holds only in-frame clones and misses some; the assay was immunoSEQ multiplex PCR. The data show approximately 93,000 clones, over 55% seen once. The genes are TRBV28 and TRBJ1-1; 9 nucleotides line up with TRBD1. The receptor comes from a boy aged 5 to 17 in good health and CMV-seropositive. Material: PBMCs. CDR3 loop: CASRSIRDRALNTEAFF. CDR3 nucleotides: TGTGCCAGCAGATCCATCCGGGACAGGGCATTGAACACTGAAGCTTTCTTT.